This T cell receptor (beta chain) was recovered during a study of naive and memory T cell subsets (dated by TCRdb to the late 2010s). Context from the whole study: The figure summarizing the skin biopsy and whole blood samples listed about 10 blood donors, 7 tuberculin skin test biopsies and 3 saline control biopsies. Skin biopsies were collected from tuberculin skin test sites or from saline-injected control sites and were processed for RNA extraction as previously described. PCR2 was typically a SYBR Green qPCR stopped at a set threshold; low-input samples could instead use end-point PCR (approximately 6 cycles). General study outcomes and caveats: The RNA-based method was acknowledged to be potentially sensitive to changes in TCR transcripts with T cell activation and differentiation. The higher numbers of TCRs at tuberculin skin test sites were interpreted as T cell infiltration of a delayed type IV hypersensitivity reaction. Details of skin biopsy collection and RNA processing were not given in the paper but were referenced to earlier studies. TCR sequences were reportedly obtained from both types of skin biopsy, with many more TCRs found at tuberculin skin test sites.

Worth noting for this clonotype: There is no known antigen for this receptor. Per-base quality was not reported, and no clone a single base away is much larger than it.

From cysteine to phenylalanine, the CDR3 is 13 amino acids long. This entry keeps only the CDR3 DNA: 39 bases, framed from base 1. The germline V gene encodes CDR1 MNHNS and CDR2 SASEGT. V and J are truncated by 2 bases and 6 bases respectively, leaving an intervening sequence of 10 bases. The library was made by UMI-ligation and nested PCR. The ligated cDNA was amplified in four rounds of PCR with nested alpha and beta constant region primers together with the SP2 primer. TCR RNA was reverse transcribed with SuperScript IV using alpha and beta constant region primers for the blood and skin samples. An oligonucleotide carrying the Illumina SP2 primer and a UMI was ligated to the cDNA 3' end using T4 RNA ligase 1. The 12-nucleotide UMI consisted of two random hexamers with an eight-base spacer between the hexamers to prevent hairpin formation. From the second PCR onward, TCR alpha and beta chain libraries were processed separately, and dual indexing was applied for multiplexing. After pooling, the indexed libraries were analyzed by capillary electrophoresis and sequenced on either an Illumina MiSeq or NextSeq. PhiX DNA at roughly 5-7% was spiked into libraries to increase base diversity and improve cluster recognition. Per the authors' processing: Demultiplexor took UMIs from read 2, joined the UMIs to the TCR sequence from read 1, and separated reads according to sample indices. Decombinator identified V and J genes and V-J junctions and gave each TCR a five-part identifier that included V and J deletions. UMIs were used by Collapsinator to correct sequencing errors and PCR amplification heterogeneity, so that a UMI-based abundance was obtained for each TCR. Identifiers were converted to nucleotide sequence by CDR3Translator and translated to amino acids, and CDR3 regions were extracted on the basis of terminal motifs. After normalization to the amount of input RNA, the error-corrected alpha and beta TCR counts from blood and from skin were compared. TCRdb ran its own pipeline on the public reads, namely fastp trimming at Q25 and MiXCR clone calling, and kept in-frame beta chains. Duplicate CDR3 protein sequences are folded into a single record with the most common DNA and genes. TCRdb's processing, not the authors' own work, is the source of the V and J calls. Here the sample has under 25,000 distinct CDR3 sequences; roughly 5.5% occur a single time. The leading ten clones occupy 6% to 8% of the sample.

According to the study, the label for this sample's treatment or condition signals: skin biopsy from PPD injection site in Mantoux-positive individual. The study reported a robust and sensitive protocol to amplify, sequence and analyze TCRs, based on 3' ligation of a UMI-containing oligonucleotide to TCR cDNA. Tuberculin skin test biopsies came from sites injected with PPD in individuals with a positive Mantoux test. Total RNA was used without cell sorting and was treated with RQ1 DNase before reverse transcription, with a target input of roughly 1 to 1,100 ng. Skin biopsy and whole blood libraries were made to test pipeline robustness in samples where T cells form a minority population.

This receptor was taken from an adult in good health. The chain joins TRBV6-1 to TRBJ1-1; TRBD1 is possibly the D segment (5 matching bases). The sequences come from skin, collected from a tuberculin skin test site. For the CDR3, the sequence is CASSESGRAEAFF. The nucleotide sequence is given as TGTGCCAGCAGTGAATCAGGGAGGGCTGAAGCTTTCTTT.